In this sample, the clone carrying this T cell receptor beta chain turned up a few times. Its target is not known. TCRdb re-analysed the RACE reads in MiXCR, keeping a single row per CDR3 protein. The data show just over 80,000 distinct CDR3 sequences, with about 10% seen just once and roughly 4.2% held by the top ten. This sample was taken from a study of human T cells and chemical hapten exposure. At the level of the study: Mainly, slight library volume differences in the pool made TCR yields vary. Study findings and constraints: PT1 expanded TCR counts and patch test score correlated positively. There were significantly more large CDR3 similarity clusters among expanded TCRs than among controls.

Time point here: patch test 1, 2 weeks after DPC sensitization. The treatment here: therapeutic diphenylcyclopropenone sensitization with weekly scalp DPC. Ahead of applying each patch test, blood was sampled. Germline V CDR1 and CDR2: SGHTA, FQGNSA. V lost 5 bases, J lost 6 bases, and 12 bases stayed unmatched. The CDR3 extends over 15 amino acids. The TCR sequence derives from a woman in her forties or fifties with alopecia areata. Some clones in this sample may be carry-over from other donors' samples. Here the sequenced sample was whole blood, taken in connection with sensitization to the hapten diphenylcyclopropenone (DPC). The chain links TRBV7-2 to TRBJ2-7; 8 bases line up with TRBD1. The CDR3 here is CASSPMGTGLTEQYF. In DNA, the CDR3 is TGTGCCAGCAGCCCGATGGGGACAGGTTTAACCGAGCAGTACTTC.